The rows below give T cell receptor beta chains drawn from one sample of a study of a mutant IDH1 vaccine in newly diagnosed glioma. Their antigens are not known. Here immunoSEQ multiplex PCR was the method, and the copy in TCRdb shows in-frame clones only, minus some. The table includes 37,000 or so clones, around 83% detected once. This material consisted of PBMCs, taken from a glioma patient whose treatment included an IDH1 peptide vaccine. Receptor source: a man aged 30 to 45 with glioma. The CDR3 runs from the conserved cysteine through the conserved F or W. A D gene is named only where the DNA matches it firmly. Clone size, where shown, is once, few, many, or a class for clones that have expanded.

D gene: -
V gene: TRBV30
clone size: -
J gene: TRBJ1-5
CDR3 DNA: TGTGCCTGGAGTAAGGCCGGGTCATATAGCAATCAGCCCCAGCATTTT
CDR3 protein: CAWSKAGSYSNQPQHF

D gene: TRBD1
V gene: TRBV6-5
clone size: -
J gene: TRBJ2-3
CDR3 DNA: TGTGCCAGCAGTTATTCTCGGACAGGGTCCGTAGATACGCAGTATTTT
CDR3 protein: CASSYSRTGSVDTQYF

D gene: -
V gene: TRBV2
clone size: -
J gene: TRBJ1-5
CDR3 DNA: TGTGCCAGCAGAAAGGGGTATAGCAATCAGCCCCAGCATTTT
CDR3 protein: CASRKGYSNQPQHF

D gene: TRBD1
V gene: TRBV19
clone size: -
J gene: TRBJ2-5
CDR3 DNA: TGTGCCAGCGGGACAGAGAGACAAGAGACCCAGTACTTC
CDR3 protein: CASGTERQETQYF

D gene: TRBD2
V gene: TRBV4-1
clone size: few
J gene: TRBJ2-7
CDR3 DNA: TGCGCCAGCAGCCAAGATGTAGCGGGAGGGTACGAGCAGTACTTC
CDR3 protein: CASSQDVAGGYEQYF

D gene: -
V gene: TRBV7-9
clone size: -
J gene: TRBJ1-2
CDR3 DNA: TGTGCCAGCAGCTTAGGGACAGACTATGGCTACACCTTC
CDR3 protein: CASSLGTDYGYTF

D gene: -
V gene: TRBV7-8
clone size: -
J gene: TRBJ2-7
CDR3 DNA: TGTGCCAGCAGCTTAGCGCCGCCCCGCCTGCTCTACGAGCAGTACTTC
CDR3 protein: CASSLAPPRLLYEQYF

D gene: -
V gene: TRBV2
clone size: -
J gene: TRBJ1-6
CDR3 DNA: TGTGCCAGCGGGGATTTGGGTAATTCACCCCTCCACTTT
CDR3 protein: CASGDLGNSPLHF

D gene: -
V gene: TRBV25-1
clone size: -
J gene: TRBJ1-1
CDR3 DNA: TGTGCCAGCAGTGAACTAGGTAGGAACACTGAAGCTTTCTTT
CDR3 protein: CASSELGRNTEAFF

D gene: TRBD2
V gene: TRBV4-3
clone size: -
J gene: TRBJ2-7
CDR3 DNA: TGCGCCAGCAGCCTCGGGGGGACGGGGGGTTACGAGCAGTACTTC
CDR3 protein: CASSLGGTGGYEQYF

D gene: -
V gene: TRBV19
clone size: -
J gene: TRBJ1-2
CDR3 DNA: TGTGCCAGCAGGGGCTATGGCTACACCTTC
CDR3 protein: CASRGYGYTF

D gene: TRBD2
V gene: TRBV6-1
clone size: -
J gene: TRBJ2-5
CDR3 DNA: TGTGCCAGCAGTGAACTAGCGGGGGGCCAAGAGACCCAGTACTTC
CDR3 protein: CASSELAGGQETQYF

D gene: -
V gene: TRBV4-3
clone size: once
J gene: TRBJ1-2
CDR3 DNA: TGCGCCAGCAGCCAAGATTCGGTTGGGGCGTTCGGCTACACCTTC
CDR3 protein: CASSQDSVGAFGYTF

D gene: -
V gene: TRBV7-2
clone size: -
J gene: TRBJ1-1
CDR3 DNA: TGTGCCAGCATCATGGCCGGGGGTAGTACTGAAGCTTTCTTT
CDR3 protein: CASIMAGGSTEAFF

D gene: -
V gene: TRBV15
clone size: -
J gene: TRBJ1-1
CDR3 DNA: TGTGCCACCAGCAAACAGGGCCCTGAAGCTTTCTTT
CDR3 protein: CATSKQGPEAFF

D gene: -
V gene: TRBV6-5
clone size: few
J gene: TRBJ1-6
CDR3 DNA: TGTGCCAGCAGTTACTCAATGGACTCACCCCTCCACTTT
CDR3 protein: CASSYSMDSPLHF

D gene: -
V gene: TRBV13
clone size: -
J gene: TRBJ1-1
CDR3 DNA: TGTGCCAGCAGTCCAGAGAACACTGAAGCTTTCTTT
CDR3 protein: CASSPENTEAFF

D gene: TRBD2
V gene: TRBV2
clone size: -
J gene: TRBJ2-1
CDR3 DNA: TGTGCCATCGATGGACTAGCGGGAGGGAATGAGCAGTTCTTC
CDR3 protein: CAIDGLAGGNEQFF

D gene: TRBD1
V gene: TRBV7-9
clone size: -
J gene: TRBJ1-1
CDR3 DNA: TGTGCCAGCAGCCCCGGGACAGGGGGATTGGACACTGAAGCTTTCTTT
CDR3 protein: CASSPGTGGLDTEAFF

D gene: -
V gene: TRBV10-3
clone size: -
J gene: TRBJ2-6
CDR3 DNA: TGTGCCATCAGTGACGCCGGGGCCAACGTCCTGACTTTC
CDR3 protein: CAISDAGANVLTF

D gene: TRBD1
V gene: TRBV29-1
clone size: -
J gene: TRBJ2-3
CDR3 DNA: TGCAGCGTTGACCAGGGGGCAGATACGCAGTATTTT
CDR3 protein: CSVDQGADTQYF

D gene: -
V gene: TRBV5-1
clone size: -
J gene: TRBJ1-4
CDR3 DNA: TGCGCCAGCAGCGCTCAGACACTAACTAATGAAAAACTGTTTTTT
CDR3 protein: CASSAQTLTNEKLFF

D gene: TRBD1
V gene: TRBV11-2
clone size: -
J gene: TRBJ2-3
CDR3 DNA: TGTGCCAGCACCCGGGACAGGGGGCCCACAGATACGCAGTATTTT
CDR3 protein: CASTRDRGPTDTQYF

D gene: -
V gene: TRBV27
clone size: -
J gene: TRBJ1-1
CDR3 DNA: TGTGCCAGCAAAACTCCCGGGACGGTGAACACTGAAGCTTTCTTT
CDR3 protein: CASKTPGTVNTEAFF

D gene: -
V gene: TRBV10-1
clone size: -
J gene: TRBJ2-7
CDR3 DNA: TGCGCCAGACGAAATCCCGCTGATAGCTCCTACGAGCAGTACTTC
CDR3 protein: CARRNPADSSYEQYF

D gene: TRBD1
V gene: TRBV5-1
clone size: -
J gene: TRBJ2-7
CDR3 DNA: TGCGCCAGCAGCTTGTGGTTAGGGACAGGGGGCTACGAGCAGTACTTC
CDR3 protein: CASSLWLGTGGYEQYF

D gene: TRBD1
V gene: TRBV28
clone size: -
J gene: TRBJ2-2
CDR3 DNA: TGTGCCAGCAGCAAAAGGGGACAGATTATCACCGGGGAGCTGTTTTTT
CDR3 protein: CASSKRGQIITGELFF

D gene: -
V gene: TRBV9
clone size: -
J gene: TRBJ1-2
CDR3 DNA: TGTGCCAGCACGGGTACCCCGGGGCCTTATGGCTACACCTTC
CDR3 protein: CASTGTPGPYGYTF

D gene: TRBD1
V gene: TRBV7-9
clone size: -
J gene: TRBJ1-2
CDR3 DNA: TGTGCCAGCAGCACAGGGGGCGATGGCTACACCTTC
CDR3 protein: CASSTGGDGYTF

D gene: -
V gene: TRBV10-3
clone size: -
J gene: TRBJ2-5
CDR3 DNA: TGTGCCATCAGTCAAGGAGGGGGCGGGAGGACCCAGTACTTC
CDR3 protein: CAISQGGGGRTQYF

D gene: -
V gene: TRBV6-1
clone size: few
J gene: TRBJ2-6
CDR3 DNA: TGTGCCAGCAGTGAAACGAGACAGCACCCCCTCTCTGGGGCCAACGTCCTGACTTTC
CDR3 protein: CASSETRQHPLSGANVLTF